The 15 T cell receptor beta chains below all came from one sample that was sequenced in a study of blood T cell repertoires in COVID-19. Clones were read by immunoSEQ multiplex PCR, and TCRdb kept only the in-frame ones, dropping some. The sample lists about 340,000 clones, approximately 82% occurring once. Material for sequencing was peripheral blood. Receptor source: a man aged 25-45 years with active or convalescent COVID-19.

The V gene is TRBV5-1, the J gene TRBJ2-7; maybe TRBD1 (5 bases). The CDR3 loop spans 13 amino acids. Trimming stripped 3 bases from V and 2 bases from J, with 9 bases between. Germline V gene lookup returns CDR1 SGHRS and CDR2 YFSETQ. The CDR3 loop reads CASSSQVAYEQYF. The CDR3 nucleotides read TGCGCCAGCAGCTCACAGGTCGCCTACGAGCAGTACTTC.

The gene calls are TRBV18 and TRBJ1-3; D possibly corresponds to TRBD1 (5 bases). Germline-derived CDR1 and CDR2 are KGHSH and LQKENI. With 5 bases removed from V and 5 bases from J, the gap between germline ends came to 10 bases. This CDR3 region has 13 residues. CDR3 sequence: CASSAGRRNTIYF. The DNA of the CDR3 is TGTGCCAGCTCAGCGGGGCGCAGAAACACCATATATTTT.

The chain joins TRBV18 to TRBJ1-2, with 11 bases identical to TRBD1. Germline V gene lookup returns CDR1 KGHSH and CDR2 LQKENI. J was trimmed by 4 bases and V by 4 bases; bases with no gene match: 5. The CDR3 consists of 15 residues. CDR3 coding DNA: TGTGCCAGCTCACAAGGGACAGGGGGTACCTATGGCTACACCTTC. It is translated as CASSQGTGGTYGYTF.

The V gene is TRBV7-9, the J gene TRBJ2-5; 9 bases are shared with TRBD2. This CDR3 contains 14 residues. Trimming removed 4 bases from V and 6 bases from J; junction bases left unmatched: 6. The germline V gene has CDR1 SEHNR and CDR2 FQNEAQ (reference sequence). DNA of the CDR3: TGTGCCAGCAGCTCTAGCGGGATGGGAAAGACCCAGTACTTC. Translated: CASSSSGMGKTQYF.

The rearrangement links TRBV6-5 to TRBJ2-7; 7 nucleotides align to TRBD1. The CDR3 extends over 14 amino acids. In germline, CDR1 is MNHEY, CDR2 SVGAGI. V lost 10 bases and J lost 5; bases outside the gene matches: 14. The CDR3 sequence: CAIDFDRDINEQYF. The DNA for the CDR3 is TGTGCCATCGACTTCGACAGGGATATCAACGAGCAGTACTTC.

The V gene is TRBV28, the J gene TRBJ2-2, with 8 bases fitting TRBD2. This CDR3 region has 14 residues. V trimming: 3 bases; J trimming: 7 bases; junction bases outside the gene matches: 4. Germline CDR1 MDHEN, CDR2 SYDVKM. CDR3 bases: TGTGCCAGCAGTTTGGGACTAGGCGGCGGGGAGCTGTTTTTT. Its protein product is CASSLGLGGGELFF. The full variable domain, rest sourced from reference TRBV28 and TRBJ2-2, is DVKVTQSSRYLVKRTGEKVFLECVQDMDHENMFWYRQDPGLGLRLIYFSYDVKMKEKGDIPEGYSVSREKKERFSLILESASTNQTSMYLCASSLGLGGGELFFGEGSRLTVL.

The rearrangement links TRBV10-3 to TRBJ2-2; 8 bases fit TRBD2. Germline V CDR1 and CDR2: ENHRY, SYGVKD. J was trimmed by 2 bases and V by 5 bases; bases with no gene match: 7. This CDR3 is built from 16 residues. In DNA, the CDR3 is TGTGCCATCAGTTCGGGACTAGGAGGAAACACCGGGGAGCTGTTTTTT. Its translation is CAISSGLGGNTGELFF.

This clone was counted a few times. This chain uses TRBV29-1 with TRBJ1-1; 8 nucleotides match TRBD1. Germline lookup yields CDR1 SQVTM and CDR2 ANQGSEA. The CDR3 is 14 amino acids. V gave up 6 bases and J gave up 3 bases; unmatched junction bases: 9. The CDR3 bases are TGCAGCGTCCGACAGGGGACTGAAGACACTGAAGCTTTCTTT. Its translation: CSVRQGTEDTEAFF.

The chain couples TRBV9 to TRBJ1-3; TRBD1 is a possible D gene (5 bases). V was trimmed by 7 bases and J by 4 bases, leaving 18 bases between them. In germline, CDR1 is SGDLS, CDR2 YYNGEE. The CDR3 has 15 amino acids. CDR3 nucleotides: TGTGCCAGCTCGGTGGGGCCAGGAACCGGAAACACCATATATTTT. Translating gives CASSVGPGTGNTIYF.

The CDR3 loop reads CAHSPFGGVGDTQYF. The CDR3 DNA follows: TGTGCCCACTCCCCCTTTGGCGGGGTAGGAGATACGCAGTATTTT. V usage is TRBV10-3 and J usage is TRBJ2-3, with D possibly matching TRBD2 (6 bases). CDR3 length equals 15 residues. Germline values: CDR1 ENHRY, CDR2 SYGVKD. V was clipped by 11 bases and J by 5 bases, with 23 bases between them.

V gene TRBV30 combines with J gene TRBJ1-1; TRBD1 matches at 7 bases. V trimming: 1 base; J trimming: 8 bases; junction bases outside the gene matches: 4. CDR1 is GTSNPN, CDR2 SVGIG, per germline (reference sequence). The CDR3 has 12 amino acids. The CDR3 here is CAWSGQGQEAFF. In nucleotides, the CDR3 is TGTGCCTGGAGTGGACAGGGTCAAGAAGCTTTCTTT. The full variable domain, with the rest looked up from reference TRBV30 and TRBJ1-1, is SQTIHQWPATLVQPVGSPLSLECTVEGTSNPNLYWYRQAAGRGLQLLFYSVGIGQISSEVPQNLSASRPQDRQFILSSKKLLLSDSGFYLCAWSGQGQEAFFGQGTRLTVV.

The table lists this clone with a count of one. This CDR3 reads CSASLRAPTSYEQYF. In nucleotides, the CDR3 is TGCAGTGCTAGTCTGAGAGCGCCTACTTCCTACGAGCAGTACTTC. This rearrangement joins TRBV20-1 to TRBJ2-7; unclear D gene. The CDR3 has 15 residues. V was cut by 3 bases and J by 1 base, with 16 bases left in between. CDR1 and CDR2 (germline): DFQATT, SNEGSKA (reference sequence).

The rearrangement joins TRBV3-1 (or the pseudogene TRBV3-2) to TRBJ2-5; D may be TRBD1 (6 bases). V gave up 4 bases and J gave up 1 base, with 16 bases separating them. From germline, CDR1 is LGHDT and CDR2 YNNKEL (reference sequence). CDR3 length equals 16 residues. For the CDR3, the DNA is TGTGCCAGCAGCCGCCTCGCACAGGGTAGCCAAGAGACCCAGTACTTC. It yields the protein CASSRLAQGSQETQYF.

The chain uses TRBV25-1 and TRBJ2-3; 7 bases are a match to TRBD2. In germline, CDR1 is MGHDK, CDR2 SYGVNS. Trimming took 2 bases from V and 6 from J; bases not matched to a gene: 5. CDR3 length: 14 amino acids. The CDR3 is CASSETGGADTQYF. CDR3 in DNA: TGTGCCAGCAGTGAAACGGGAGGCGCGGATACGCAGTATTTT.

This rearrangement joins TRBV4-2 to TRBJ1-3; no clear D gene. Per the germline V gene, CDR1 is LGHNA and CDR2 is YNFKEQ. This CDR3 is built from 16 residues. The germline V and J ends were trimmed by 1 base and 0 bases, with 10 bases remaining between them. The CDR3 sequence is CASSQAGGPSGNTIYF. CDR3 bases: TGTGCCAGCAGCCAAGCTGGAGGGCCCTCTGGAAACACCATATATTTT.